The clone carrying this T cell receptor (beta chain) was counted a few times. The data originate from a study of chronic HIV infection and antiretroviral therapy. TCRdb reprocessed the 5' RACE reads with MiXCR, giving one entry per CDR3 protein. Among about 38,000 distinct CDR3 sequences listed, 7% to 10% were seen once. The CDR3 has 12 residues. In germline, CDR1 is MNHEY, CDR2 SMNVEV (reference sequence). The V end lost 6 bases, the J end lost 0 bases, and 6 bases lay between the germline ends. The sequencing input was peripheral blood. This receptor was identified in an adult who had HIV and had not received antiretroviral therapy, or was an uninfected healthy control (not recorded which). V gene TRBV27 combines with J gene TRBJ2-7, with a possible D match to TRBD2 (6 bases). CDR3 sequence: CASRDYSYEQYF. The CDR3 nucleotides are TGTGCCAGCAGGGACTACTCCTACGAGCAGTACTTC.